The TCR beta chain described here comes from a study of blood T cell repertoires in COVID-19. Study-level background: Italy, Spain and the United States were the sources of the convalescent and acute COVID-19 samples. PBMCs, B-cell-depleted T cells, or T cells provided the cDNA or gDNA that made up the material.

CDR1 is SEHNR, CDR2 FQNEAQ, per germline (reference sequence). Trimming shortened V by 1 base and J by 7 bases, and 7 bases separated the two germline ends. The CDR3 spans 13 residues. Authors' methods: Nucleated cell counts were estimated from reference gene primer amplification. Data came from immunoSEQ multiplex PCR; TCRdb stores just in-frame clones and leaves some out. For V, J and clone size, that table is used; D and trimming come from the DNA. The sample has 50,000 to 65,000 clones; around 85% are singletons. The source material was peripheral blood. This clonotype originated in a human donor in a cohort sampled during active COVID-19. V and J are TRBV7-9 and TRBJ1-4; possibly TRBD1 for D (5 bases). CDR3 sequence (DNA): TGTGCCAGCAGCTTAGTAGGGGTTGAAAAACTGTTTTTT. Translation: CASSLVGVEKLFF.